The 29 T cell receptor beta chains below all came from one sample that was sequenced in a study of blood T cell repertoires in COVID-19. Clones were sequenced by immunoSEQ multiplex PCR, and TCRdb holds only the in-frame ones, with some missing. The table includes some 250,000 clones, 86% detected once. The sequencing sample was made of peripheral blood. The receptors derive from a man aged 55 to 69 with acute or convalescent COVID-19.

This clone occurred once. The rearrangement uses TRBV7-3 and TRBJ1-1; weak D call: TRBD1 (6 bases). Germline assignment: CDR1 SGHTA and CDR2 FQGTGA. The CDR3 runs 15 residues. V lost 1 base to trimming and J lost 1 base, with 10 bases between them. The CDR3: CASSLNAGENTEAFF. CDR3 nucleotide sequence: TGTGCCAGCAGCTTAAACGCAGGGGAGAACACTGAAGCTTTCTTT.

This clone showed up just a few times. The chain recombines TRBV5-8 with TRBJ1-2, with D uncertain. The germline gives CDR1 SGHTS, CDR2 YDEGEE. Trimming took 0 bases from V and 4 from J, leaving 7 bases between them. The CDR3 has 13 residues. In DNA form, the CDR3 reads TGTGCCAGCAGCTTGGTGGGGAGCTATGGCTACACCTTC. This translates into CASSLVGSYGYTF.

CDR3 sequence: CASSPGDSTNEKLFF. Here the CDR3 DNA reads TGTGCCAGTAGTCCCGGGGATTCAACTAATGAAAAACTGTTTTTT. V is TRBV19 and J is TRBJ1-4; no clear D gene. Trimming took off 5 bases at V and 0 bases at J, with 10 bases between the two ends. The germline V gene encodes CDR1 LNHDA and CDR2 SQIVND (reference sequence). The CDR3 has 15 residues.

The V call is TRBV28, the J call TRBJ1-5, with D unclear. The V end was cut by 10 bases, the J end by 0 bases, with 13 bases between. Per germline, CDR1 MDHEN and CDR2 SYDVKM. This CDR3 contains 14 residues. CDR3 DNA sequence: TGTGCCATCTGTAGAGGGCATAGCAATCAGCCCCAGCATTTT. Translated, it gives CAICRGHSNQPQHF.

CDR3 in amino acids: CASSQTGVGELFF. CDR3 nucleotide sequence: TGTGCCAGCAGTCAGACAGGGGTCGGGGAGCTGTTTTTT. This chain uses TRBV27 with TRBJ2-2; 8 bases match TRBD1. This CDR3 region has 13 residues. J lost 7 bases, V lost 5 bases, and 3 bases had no gene match. Germline lookup yields CDR1 MNHEY and CDR2 SMNVEV (reference sequence).

The genes are TRBV11-2 and TRBJ2-2, with 7 bases identical to TRBD1. Germline V gene data show CDR1 as SGHAT and CDR2 as FQNNGV. The CDR3 loop spans 15 amino acids. V shed 1 base, J shed 8 bases, and the junction held 7 bases outside the gene matches. As DNA, the CDR3 is TGTGCCAGCAGCTTAGTGACAGGGTTAATAGGGGAGCTGTTTTTT. This gives the protein CASSLVTGLIGELFF.

The rearrangement joins TRBV11-1 to TRBJ1-3, with 9 bases lining up with TRBD1. From germline, CDR1 is SGHAT and CDR2 FQDESV (reference sequence). V gave up 4 bases and J gave up 2 bases; unmatched junction bases: 6. The length of the CDR3 is 16 residues. The DNA for the CDR3 is TGTGCCAGCAGCTGGGGACAGGGTGGACCTGGAAACACCATATATTTT. This codes for CASSWGQGGPGNTIYF.

The V gene is TRBV28, the J gene TRBJ1-2; D might be TRBD1 (5 bases). The germline CDR1 and CDR2 sequences are MDHEN and SYDVKM. Between the trimmed V and J ends, which lost 6 bases and 4 bases, there was a span of 15 bases. This CDR3 spans 14 amino acids. The DNA of the CDR3 is TGTGCCAGCAGCTATAACCTGGGGGGCTATGGCTACACCTTC. Translating it yields CASSYNLGGYGYTF.

The rearrangement links TRBV7-8 to TRBJ1-1, with D tentatively TRBD1 (5 bases). CDR3 length equals 18 residues. Trimming removed 0 bases from V and 1 base from J, with 18 bases in between. The germline V gene has CDR1 SGHVS and CDR2 FQNEAQ. The CDR3 spells CASSLAQGGIGGNTEAFF. The CDR3 DNA reads TGTGCCAGCAGCTTAGCGCAGGGAGGGATTGGGGGGAACACTGAAGCTTTCTTT.

The J gene is TRBJ1-6, the V gene TRBV25-1, with D maybe TRBD1 (5 bases). Germline V lookup: CDR1 MGHDK, CDR2 SYGVNS. With 1 base removed from V and 7 bases from J, the gap between germline ends came to 11 bases. The CDR3 sequence is 15 residues long. CDR3 coding DNA: TGTGCCAGCAGTGAATCTAGGGGTCCCAATTCACCCCTCCACTTT. This sequence encodes CASSESRGPNSPLHF. The full variable domain, rest sourced from reference TRBV25-1 and TRBJ1-6, is EADIYQTPRYLVIGTGKKITLECSQTMGHDKMYWYQQDPGMELHLIHYSYGVNSTEKGDLSSESTVSRIRTEHFPLTLESARPSHTSQYLCASSESRGPNSPLHFGNGTRLTVT.

The chain links TRBV4-3 to TRBJ2-2; D is ambiguous. Trimming shortened V by 1 base and J by 1 base, and 4 bases separated the two germline ends. Germline V CDR1 and CDR2: LGHNA, YSLEER. The CDR3 loop spans 14 amino acids. CDR3 residues: CASSQAGNTGELFF. As DNA, the CDR3 is TGCGCCAGCAGCCAAGCGGGGAACACCGGGGAGCTGTTTTTT.

V usage is TRBV4-2 and J usage is TRBJ1-4, with D unresolved. The CDR3 length is 14 residues. Germline values: CDR1 LGHNA, CDR2 YNFKEQ. V was pared by 4 bases and J by 8 bases, with 14 bases between. Here the CDR3 reads CASSRLERGEKLFF. CDR3 nucleotide sequence: TGTGCCAGCAGCCGGTTAGAACGAGGGGAAAAACTGTTTTTT.

The gene calls are TRBV27 and TRBJ1-5; the D gene is possibly TRBD1 (6 bases). The germline V and J ends were trimmed by 4 bases and 0 bases, with 19 bases remaining between them. The CDR3 has 18 residues. The V gene's germline CDR1 is MNHEY and CDR2 SMNVEV (reference sequence). Written as DNA, the CDR3 is TGTGCCAGCAGTTCACGGAAGGACAGACCAAATAGCAATCAGCCCCAGCATTTT. Protein product: CASSSRKDRPNSNQPQHF.

This chain connects TRBV4-3 to TRBJ2-3; TRBD1 is a possible D gene (6 bases). Trimming pared 1 base from V and 0 bases from J, leaving 8 bases between. This CDR3 is built from 15 residues. CDR1 and CDR2 (germline): LGHNA, YSLEER. The CDR3 reads CASSQGGQSTDTQYF. The CDR3 DNA reads as TGCGCCAGCAGCCAAGGAGGACAGAGCACAGATACGCAGTATTTT.

This sequence joins TRBV28 and TRBJ2-2; TRBD1 matches 8 bases. CDR1 is MDHEN, CDR2 SYDVKM, per germline. With V trimmed by 7 bases and J by 5 bases, 9 bases remained unmatched. This CDR3 is built from 15 residues. The CDR3 nucleotides are TGTGCCAGCAAACCGCAGGGGGCGTTGACCGGGGAGCTGTTTTTT. As protein: CASKPQGALTGELFF.

The rearrangement joins TRBV12-3 or TRBV12-4 to TRBJ1-1; the D gene is possibly TRBD1 (5 bases). V was clipped by 5 bases and J by 4 bases, with 11 bases between them. This CDR3 is 13 amino acids long. The CDR3 reads CASSPRVSTEAFF. The DNA of the CDR3 is TGTGCCAGCAGTCCCAGGGTTAGCACTGAAGCTTTCTTT.

The chain has TRBV6-2 or TRBV6-3 and TRBJ2-7, with TRBD1 matching over 10 bases. Per germline, CDR1 MNHEY and CDR2 SVGEGT. This CDR3 comprises 15 residues. The J segment lost 3 bases and the V segment lost 0 bases, leaving 2 bases of the junction unmatched. CDR3 in amino acids: CASSYSDRGDYEQYF. The CDR3 DNA reads as TGTGCCAGCAGTTACTCGGACAGGGGGGACTACGAGCAGTACTTC.

The chain joins TRBV14 to TRBJ1-2; weak D call: TRBD1 (6 bases). The germline gives CDR1 SGHDN, CDR2 FVKESK. This CDR3 contains 15 residues. With 5 bases removed from V and 7 bases from J, the gap between germline ends came to 20 bases. Written as DNA, the CDR3 is TGTGCCAGCAGCGCTCACCCAGGGGAAATAAGTGGCTACACCTTC. It codes for CASSAHPGEISGYTF.

The chain recombines TRBV5-4 with TRBJ2-2; 13 nucleotides align to TRBD2. With V trimmed by 4 bases and J by 6 bases, 6 bases remained unmatched. Germline CDR1 SGHNT, CDR2 YYREEE (reference sequence). CDR3 length: 16 residues. The CDR3 DNA is TGTGCCAGCAGCCCGGGACTAGCGGGGTCCGCCGGGGAGCTGTTTTTT. Its translation is CASSPGLAGSAGELFF.

The V gene is TRBV24-1, the J gene TRBJ2-7; 8 nucleotides match TRBD1. Germline V gene sequence: CDR1 KGHDR, CDR2 SFDVKD. This CDR3 comprises 13 residues. The V gene end was trimmed by 4 bases and the J gene end by 7 bases; junction bases not matched to a gene: 5. The CDR3 DNA is TGTGCCACCAGTGACAGGACAGGGTGGGAGCAGTACTTC. It specifies CATSDRTGWEQYF.

This chain links TRBV7-2 with TRBJ2-7; 7 nucleotides match TRBD2. The ends lost 6 bases at V and 7 bases at J; junction bases unmatched: 6. Germline V gives CDR1 SGHTA, CDR2 FQGNSA. The CDR3 runs to 12 residues. This CDR3 is CASSPSGWEQYF. Here the CDR3 DNA reads TGTGCCAGCAGTCCTAGCGGTTGGGAGCAGTACTTC. The full variable domain, its missing parts supplied by reference TRBV7-2 and TRBJ2-7, is GAGVSQSPSNKVTEKGKDVELRCDPISGHTALYWYRQSLGQGLEFLIYFQGNSAPDKSGLPSDRFSAERTGGSVSTLTIQRTQQEDSAVYLCASSPSGWEQYFGPGTRLTVT.

The rearrangement uses TRBV6-5 and TRBJ1-2; D perhaps matches TRBD1 (5 bases). The CDR3 is 15 residues long. Germline values: CDR1 MNHEY, CDR2 SVGAGI. V lost 2 bases, J lost 2 bases, and 12 bases lay in between. The CDR3 here is CASSYGGWQNYGYTF. CDR3 nucleotides: TGTGCCAGCAGTTACGGGGGGTGGCAAAACTATGGCTACACCTTC.

The chain has TRBV6-2 or TRBV6-3 and TRBJ1-2; 7 bases fit TRBD1. Trimming at V came to 0 bases and at J to 3 bases, leaving 4 bases not matched to a gene. The length of the CDR3 is 15 residues. CDR1 and CDR2 from the germline V gene are MNHEY and SVGEGT. The CDR3 DNA reads as TGTGCCAGCAGTTACTCGAACAGGGGTGACTATGGCTACACCTTC. It specifies CASSYSNRGDYGYTF.

V is TRBV2 and J is TRBJ2-7; possible D gene TRBD1, 5 bases. In germline, CDR1 is SNHLY, CDR2 FYNNEI. Deletions cut 6 bases from V and 5 bases from J, with 11 bases between. This CDR3 has 12 residues. The CDR3 reads CASRGPQDEQYF. CDR3 sequence (DNA): TGTGCCAGCAGGGGGCCCCAGGACGAGCAGTACTTC.

V usage is TRBV7-9 and J usage is TRBJ2-3, with 14 bases matching TRBD2. This CDR3 region has 15 residues. CDR1 SEHNR and CDR2 FQNEAQ come from the germline V gene (reference sequence). Trimming took 4 bases from V and 6 from J; bases not matched to a gene: 3. The CDR3 sequence: CASSSWTSGRDTQYF. In nucleotides, the CDR3 is TGTGCCAGCAGCTCCTGGACTAGCGGGAGGGATACGCAGTATTTT.

The chain couples TRBV5-4 to TRBJ2-3; TRBD2 agrees at 9 bases. Germline CDR1 SGHNT, CDR2 YYREEE (reference sequence). The J segment lost 6 bases and the V segment lost 7 bases, leaving 3 bases of the junction unmatched. This CDR3 is 12 amino acids long. The CDR3 DNA reads TGTGCCAGCGGACTAGCGAGCGATACGCAGTATTTT. Its translation: CASGLASDTQYF. Full variable domain (rest looked up from reference TRBV5-4 and TRBJ2-3): ETGVTQSPTHLIKTRGQQVTLRCSSQSGHNTVSWYQQALGQGPQFIFQYYREEENGRGNFPPRFSGLQFPNYSSELNVNALELDDSALYLCASGLASDTQYFGPGTRLTVL.

The count of this clone is one. V and J are TRBV5-4 and TRBJ2-3; 8 bases fit TRBD1. V was clipped by 3 bases and J by 4 bases; unmatched bases: 7. Per germline, CDR1 SGHNT and CDR2 YYREEE (reference sequence). The CDR3 loop spans 15 amino acids. CDR3 bases: TGTGCCAGCAGCTCGACAGGGGTAGGGGCAGATACGCAGTATTTT. This encodes CASSSTGVGADTQYF.

The gene calls are TRBV30 and TRBJ1-1; D is unresolved. Germline values: CDR1 GTSNPN, CDR2 SVGIG (reference sequence). This CDR3 has 12 residues. V was trimmed by 5 bases and J by 3 bases, leaving 10 bases between them. The CDR3 protein is CAWESEDTEAFF. DNA of the CDR3: TGTGCCTGGGAGTCCGAGGACACTGAAGCTTTCTTT.

The J gene is TRBJ1-4, the V gene TRBV9, with 8 bases fitting TRBD1. Losses at the gene ends were 4 bases for V and 3 bases for J; bases not matched to a gene: 5. The CDR3 is made up of 15 amino acids. CDR1 and CDR2 from the germline V gene are SGDLS and YYNGEE. CDR3 in DNA: TGTGCCAGCAGCTCATGGGGACAGGCTAATGAAAAACTGTTTTTT. This codes for CASSSWGQANEKLFF.